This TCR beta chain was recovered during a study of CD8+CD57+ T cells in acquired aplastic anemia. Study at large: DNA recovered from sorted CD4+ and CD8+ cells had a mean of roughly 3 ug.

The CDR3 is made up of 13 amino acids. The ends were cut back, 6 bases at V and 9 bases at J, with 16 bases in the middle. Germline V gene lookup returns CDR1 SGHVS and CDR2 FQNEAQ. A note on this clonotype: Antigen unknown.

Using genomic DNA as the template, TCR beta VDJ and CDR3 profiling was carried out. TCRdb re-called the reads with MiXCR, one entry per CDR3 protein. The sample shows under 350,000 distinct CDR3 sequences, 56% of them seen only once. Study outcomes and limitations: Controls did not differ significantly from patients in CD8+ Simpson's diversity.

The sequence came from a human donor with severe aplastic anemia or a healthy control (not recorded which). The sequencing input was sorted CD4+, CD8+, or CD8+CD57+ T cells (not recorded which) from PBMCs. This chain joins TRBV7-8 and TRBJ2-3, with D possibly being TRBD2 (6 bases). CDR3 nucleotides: TGTGCCAGCAGGTATAATCCTAGCGACACGCAGTATTTT. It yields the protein CASRYNPSDTQYF.